This T cell receptor (beta chain) was obtained from a study of chemoradiotherapy in HPV16-positive cancers. General study results and limits: Candidate HPV-specific clones and E7-related TCR motifs grew in tumor during treatment. HPV-specific T cells were functionally defined from only a couple of HPV16-positive patients.

Regarding this clone: Its antigen is currently unknown.

Assay used: immunoSEQ multiplex PCR; TCRdb lists only in-frame clones, some missing. This table has tens of thousands of clones, about 92% appearing once. Looked up from germline, CDR1 is SGHVS and CDR2 is FNYEAQ. The CDR3 is made up of 14 amino acids. The trim removed 0 bases at V and 5 bases at J, leaving 4 bases unmatched. The sequence was collected from a human donor with HPV-associated anogenital cancer. The chain employs TRBV7-6 and TRBJ2-7, with 7 bases aligning to TRBD2. The source was blood, collected from a patient who underwent chemoradiotherapy. CDR3: CASSLAGRANEQYF. The CDR3 region has the DNA TGTGCCAGCAGCTTAGCTGGGAGGGCCAACGAGCAGTACTTC. The whole variable domain, remainder taken from reference TRBV7-6 and TRBJ2-7, is GAGVSQSPRYKVTKRGQDVALRCDPISGHVSLYWYRQALGQGPEFLTYFNYEAQQDKSGLPNDRFSAERPEGSISTLTIQRTEQRDSAMYRCASSLAGRANEQYFGPGTRLTVT.